Listed here are 21 T cell receptor beta chains from one sample, sequenced in a study of blood T cell repertoires in COVID-19. Sequencing was performed with immunoSEQ multiplex PCR; in TCRdb, only in-frame clones are kept and a portion is missing. Here the sample spans about 180,000 clones, more than 65% being singletons. Sequenced material: PBMCs or T cells enriched from blood (not recorded which). All receptors derive from a man aged 60-69 years who had recovered from COVID-19.

J is TRBJ2-1 and V is TRBV7-8; 12 bases map to TRBD2. Looked up from germline, CDR1 is SGHVS and CDR2 is FQNEAQ. Germline trimming cut 2 bases from V and 0 bases from J; bases unmatched to any gene: 5. CDR3 length equals 18 residues. CDR3 residues: CASSLKLAGGSSYNEQFF. For the CDR3, the DNA is TGTGCCAGCAGCTTAAAACTAGCGGGAGGAAGCTCCTACAATGAGCAGTTCTTC.

The V call is TRBV7-2, the J call TRBJ1-5; a possible D gene is TRBD1 (6 bases). Between the trimmed V and J ends, which lost 1 base and 4 bases, there was a span of 14 bases. This CDR3 comprises 16 residues. Germline CDR1 reads SGHTA; CDR2 reads FQGNSA. This chain's CDR3 is CASSLDGDRLNQPQHF. The CDR3 coding sequence is TGTGCCAGCAGCTTAGACGGAGACAGGTTAAATCAGCCCCAGCATTTT.

The V gene is TRBV29-1, the J gene TRBJ2-4, with 9 bases aligning to TRBD1. J was trimmed by 0 bases and V by 7 bases; bases with no gene match: 7. CDR3 length equals 15 residues. The germline V gene has CDR1 SQVTM and CDR2 ANQGSEA. The CDR3 sequence: CSAGTGSLAKNIQYF. Here the CDR3 DNA reads TGCAGCGCCGGGACAGGGAGTTTAGCCAAAAACATTCAGTACTTC.

This rearrangement joins TRBV28 to TRBJ1-2; D possibly corresponds to TRBD1 (6 bases). The V gene's germline CDR1 is MDHEN and CDR2 SYDVKM. V was shortened by 3 bases and J by 5 bases, with 19 bases between the two germline ends. The CDR3 is 16 residues long. CDR3 sequence: CASSFSAGRGYYGYTF. DNA of the CDR3: TGTGCCAGCAGTTTCAGCGCGGGCAGGGGATATTATGGCTACACCTTC.

This chain uses TRBV7-6 with TRBJ2-1, with D maybe TRBD2 (5 bases). V dropped 4 bases and J dropped 7 bases, with 17 bases sitting between them. CDR3 length: 15 residues. The V gene's germline CDR1 is SGHVS and CDR2 FNYEAQ. The CDR3 coding sequence is TGTGCCAGCAGCTCTCCGTACCGGGAACGTAATGAGCAGTTCTTC. It codes for CASSSPYRERNEQFF.

In this sample, this clone turned up once. This chain connects TRBV4-2 to TRBJ2-3, with 16 bases matching TRBD2. Per the germline V gene, CDR1 is LGHNA and CDR2 is YNFKEQ. V gave up 5 bases and J gave up 2 bases; unmatched junction bases: 7. This CDR3 is 18 amino acids long. CDR3 nucleotides: TGTGCCAGCAGCGTCGGGACTAGCGGGAGGGGGGACACAGATACGCAGTATTTT. Protein: CASSVGTSGRGDTDTQYF.

There are a few counts of this clone. This rearrangement joins TRBV5-6 to TRBJ2-1, with 12 bases aligning to TRBD2. The germline gives CDR1 SGHDT, CDR2 YYEEEE. The CDR3 is made up of 16 amino acids. Losses at the gene ends were 2 bases for V and 7 bases for J; bases not matched to a gene: 7. The CDR3 protein is CASSFTSGGFGNEQFF. In DNA form, the CDR3 reads TGTGCCAGCAGCTTTACTAGCGGGGGGTTCGGGAATGAGCAGTTCTTC.

Regarding this clone: This CDR3 fails to terminate in the conserved phenylalanine or tryptophan, so it likely reflects a read error. J is TRBJ1-5 and V is TRBV5-6, with 10 bases fitting TRBD1. V lost 4 bases, J lost 2 bases, and 6 bases stayed unmatched. CDR3 length: 16 residues. Germline V gives CDR1 SGHDT, CDR2 YYEEEE. The CDR3 DNA reads TGTGCCAGCAGCCGGATCGGGACAGGGGGCAATCAGCCCCAGCATTCT. Protein sequence: CASSRIGTGGNQPQHS.

The rearrangement joins TRBV10-3 to TRBJ1-4, with 7 bases matching TRBD1. From germline, CDR1 is ENHRY and CDR2 SYGVKD. This CDR3 spans 15 amino acids. V dropped 4 bases and J dropped 3; count of bases not matched to a gene: 5. CDR3 amino acids: CAISAWTGPNEKLFF. DNA for the CDR3: TGTGCCATCAGTGCTTGGACAGGCCCTAATGAAAAACTGTTTTTT.

V usage is TRBV7-3 and J usage is TRBJ2-3; 7 nucleotides agree with TRBD2. The CDR3 has 16 amino acids. Germline V CDR1 and CDR2: SGHTA, FQGTGA. The V segment lost 2 bases and the J segment 2 bases; nucleotides outside the gene matches: 7. The CDR3 region is CASSLSAGDLTDTQYF. As DNA, the CDR3 is TGTGCCAGCAGCTTATCGGCGGGGGACCTCACAGATACGCAGTATTTT.

The V and J genes are TRBV7-2 and TRBJ1-1; no reliable D call. Germline values: CDR1 SGHTA, CDR2 FQGNSA. V was shortened by 5 bases and J by 5 bases, with 12 bases between the two germline ends. This CDR3 contains 13 residues. CDR3 loop: CASSLQVDTEAFF. CDR3 DNA: TGTGCCAGCAGCCTGCAGGTCGATACTGAAGCTTTCTTT.

The chain employs TRBV6-5 and TRBJ2-7, with TRBD1 identical over 7 bases. Germline lookup yields CDR1 MNHEY and CDR2 SVGAGI. There are 14 residues in the CDR3. V was pared by 4 bases and J by 1 base, with 4 bases of the junction left unmatched. The CDR3 region is CASSSGQDSYEQYF. The CDR3 DNA follows: TGTGCCAGCAGTTCCGGACAGGATTCCTACGAGCAGTACTTC.

V and J are TRBV7-3 and TRBJ1-6; 7 bases match TRBD1. In germline, CDR1 is SGHTA, CDR2 FQGTGA. The CDR3 is 16 amino acids. The junction had 11 bases not matched to a gene; V was cut back by 5 bases and J by 7 bases. CDR3 bases: TGTGCCAGCAGCCTAGGCGGCAGGGGGACAAATTCACCCCTCCACTTT. Translating gives CASSLGGRGTNSPLHF.

This chain joins TRBV2 and TRBJ2-2, with a weak D call TRBD1 (5 bases). Germline V gives CDR1 SNHLY, CDR2 FYNNEI. The CDR3 is 19 residues long. The V and J ends lost 6 bases and 0 bases respectively, with 23 bases between them. The CDR3 DNA sequence: TGTGCCAGCAGCCACCCAAAGACACTTCAGGGATCGAACACCGGGGAGCTGTTTTTT. Translated: CASSHPKTLQGSNTGELFF.

The rearrangement uses TRBV13 and TRBJ2-7; D gene unclear. The ends were cut back, 2 bases at V and 2 bases at J, with 4 bases in the middle. Germline CDR1 and CDR2: PRHDT and FYEKMQ (reference sequence). The CDR3 spans 12 residues. The DNA of the CDR3 is TGTGCCAGCAGCTTATCCACCTACGAGCAGTACTTC. Translation: CASSLSTYEQYF.

The genes are TRBV3-1 (or the pseudogene TRBV3-2) and TRBJ2-5; TRBD1 is a possible D gene (7 bases). Trimming shortened V by 4 bases and J by 5 bases, and 20 bases separated the two germline ends. The CDR3 totals 16 residues. The V gene's germline CDR1 is LGHDT and CDR2 YNNKEL (reference sequence). CDR3 sequence (DNA): TGTGCCAGCAGCCGTTCAGGGGGGATTCATTCGGAGACCCAGTACTTC. Amino acid sequence: CASSRSGGIHSETQYF.

This clone was counted only a few times. J is TRBJ2-1 and V is TRBV11-1; tentatively, D is TRBD2 (6 bases). There are 15 residues in the CDR3. V was clipped by 1 base and J by 2 bases, with 9 bases between them. Germline V gene sequence: CDR1 SGHAT, CDR2 FQDESV (reference sequence). In nucleotides, the CDR3 is TGTGCCAGCAGCTTAGAGGAGGGCACCTACAATGAGCAGTTCTTC. Amino acids: CASSLEEGTYNEQFF. The full variable domain, its missing parts supplied by reference TRBV11-1 and TRBJ2-1, is EAEVAQSPRYKITEKSQAVAFWCDPISGHATLYWYRQILGQGPELLVQFQDESVVDDSQLPKDRFSAERLKGVDSTLKIQPAELGDSAMYLCASSLEEGTYNEQFFGPGTRLTVL.

This chain connects TRBV2 to TRBJ1-5; D ambiguous. Trimming took 2 bases from V and 0 from J, leaving 8 bases between them. The CDR3 is 15 amino acids. Germline values: CDR1 SNHLY, CDR2 FYNNEI. CDR3 protein: CASSERQNSNQPQHF. The DNA of the CDR3 is TGTGCCAGCAGTGAACGCCAGAATAGCAATCAGCCCCAGCATTTT.

V gene TRBV9 combines with J gene TRBJ2-1; 8 positions agree with TRBD2. CDR3 length: 16 residues. The V gene end was trimmed by 1 base and the J gene end by 3 bases; junction bases not matched to a gene: 6. Germline CDR1 SGDLS, CDR2 YYNGEE. This CDR3 reads CASSVRGLGVYNEQFF. The CDR3 nucleotides are TGTGCCAGCAGCGTAAGGGGACTAGGGGTCTACAATGAGCAGTTCTTC.

This clone was picked up one time. The chain carries TRBV3-1 (or the pseudogene TRBV3-2) and TRBJ2-7; TRBD1 matches at 8 bases. CDR3 length: 15 amino acids. Losses at the gene ends were 4 bases for V and 4 bases for J; bases not matched to a gene: 9. Germline-derived CDR1 and CDR2 are LGHDT and YNNKEL (reference sequence). Here the CDR3 reads CASSPRTGNWYEQYF. The CDR3 nucleotides read TGTGCCAGCAGCCCTCGGACAGGGAACTGGTACGAGCAGTACTTC.

The V call is TRBV9, the J call TRBJ1-1; D is undetermined. V was cut by 0 bases and J by 0 bases, with 6 bases left in between. The germline V gene encodes CDR1 SGDLS and CDR2 YYNGEE. The CDR3 length is 14 residues. CDR3 sequence (DNA): TGTGCCAGCAGCGTAGTGAGCATGAACACTGAAGCTTTCTTT. Protein: CASSVVSMNTEAFF.